A selection of T cell receptor beta chains follows, all from one sample in a study of shared clonotypes between healthy human individuals. Generated by immunoSEQ multiplex PCR, the TCRdb table keeps only in-frame clones and is missing some. This sample yields some 1,100,000 clones, of which approximately 78% are seen a single time; about 0.52% belongs to the top ten. Sequences were obtained from memory CD4+ T cells from PBMCs. The receptors shown here come from a man in his late teens or twenties in good health. Some clones in this sample may be carry-over from other donors' samples. Both conserved end residues are part of each CDR3. Each record gives: V gene, clone size, CDR3 protein. Not every row has a clone size; where given, it reads once, few, many or a size class.

TRBV28	NA	CASTSGWQSNQPQHF
TRBV5-5	NA	CASSLADVTGSRGEQYF
TRBV6-1	few	CASRTGVRNEQYF
TRBV4-3	NA	CASTHILGEKLFF
TRBV29-1	few	CSVVDALAFF
TRBV5-1	NA	CASSPGLAGGSDTQYF
TRBV2	NA	CASSADRGGNQPQHF
TRBV5-1	NA	CASSLEGYGRTIYF
TRBV9	NA	CASSVRASGSYNEQFF
TRBV6-5	NA	CASSTDSPPHGYTF
TRBV14	NA	CASSPYRDEQYF
TRBV7-8	NA	CASSPERGREQYF
TRBV5-1	NA	CASSFGPSGYNEQFF
TRBV4-1	NA	CASSRPGDRAFF
TRBV6-4	NA	CASRREGGTEAFF
TRBV6-1	NA	CASSLRPMETQYF
TRBV6-1	once	CASSPGGGYGYTF
TRBV11-3	NA	CASSPGSTGELFF
TRBV12-5	NA	CASGLGLAGGPEQFF
TRBV6-5	NA	CASRSRVGKNIQYF
TRBV5-1	NA	CASSSGQLDEQYF
TRBV29-1	NA	CSVEDVTANTEAFF
TRBV27	NA	CASSSKERVYGYTF
TRBV2	few	CASSGGVETQYF
TRBV27	NA	CASSRRTSGYTDTQYF
TRBV2	NA	CASSGQGRGYGYTF
TRBV29-1	NA	CSVVGGIYEQYF
TRBV4-1	NA	CASSQAGTSLHEQYF
TRBV7-3	NA	CASSFSSGGWTGELFF
TRBV28	once	CASSSRSYEQYF
TRBV6-1	few	CASTTSGGTNQPQHF
TRBV5-1	NA	CASSLGDSPLHF
TRBV5-6	NA	CASSLTATGFYQPQHF
TRBV5-5	NA	CASSGTSGSNIQYF
TRBV7-2	once	CASTWDGSYEQYF
TRBV9	NA	CASSRDRGYTEAFF
TRBV13	NA	CATRRDGYGYTF
TRBV7-9	NA	CASSSNYWTDTQYF
TRBV11-2	NA	CASSLAAGTGGDTQYF
TRBV28	NA	CASSLRSASGPRETQYF
TRBV9	NA	CASTRQDRPYGYTF
TRBV28	NA	CASRVQGFDEKLFF
TRBV18	few	CASSQPNSYEQYF
TRBV11-3	few	CASSSGNPNTEAFF
TRBV6-1	NA	CASSEGAGGTQYF
TRBV29-1	NA	CSVEVDPGRGGYTF
TRBV28	NA	CASTSWSRDGNYGYTF
TRBV28	NA	CASRGAPNYEQYF
TRBV7-2	NA	CASSLQRLKLGSKETQYF
TRBV11-2	NA	CASSLQGAANTGELFF
TRBV5-6	NA	CASSYGSLEAFF
TRBV7-9	NA	CASIFTGTNEQFF
TRBV5-1	NA	CASTSVGLAEAFF
TRBV6-1	NA	CASNAGGGSYNEQFF
TRBV7-9	NA	CASSLNPTGGNTIYF
TRBV5-5	NA	CASSNAGGETQYF
TRBV7-9	NA	CASSLRGLAGGGGGNEQFF
TRBV21-1	NA	CASSKTRLAGQILSTDTQYF
TRBV5-1	many	CASSLFSGNTEAFF